Below are 12 T cell receptor beta chains sequenced from a single sample in a study of PD-1 blockade in mismatch repair-deficient tumors. Using immunoSEQ multiplex PCR, the repertoire was profiled, and TCRdb retains in-frame clones only, with some absent. Here the sample spans about 68,000 clones, almost 80% being singletons. This specimen consisted of peripheral blood, obtained 2 weeks after starting pembrolizumab. The receptors derive from an adult with mismatch repair-deficient cancer.

The rearrangement uses TRBV4-1 and TRBJ2-3; perhaps TRBD2 as D (6 bases). The germline gives CDR1 MGHRA, CDR2 YSYEKL. The CDR3 totals 17 residues. Trimming cost V 0 bases and J 0 bases, with 13 bases left between them. The DNA for the CDR3 is TGCGCCAGCAGCCAAGATATACGGAGGGGTAGCACAGATACGCAGTATTTT. Its translation is CASSQDIRRGSTDTQYF.

This clone was counted a single time. The V and J genes are TRBV4-1 and TRBJ2-3; 10 bases fit TRBD2. The germline CDR1 and CDR2 sequences are MGHRA and YSYEKL. This CDR3 has 17 amino acids. Trimming removed 0 bases from V and 1 base from J; junction bases left unmatched: 4. The CDR3 DNA is TGCGCCAGCAGCCAAGATCGAGCGGGGGGGGGCACAGATACGCAGTATTTT. Its translation is CASSQDRAGGGTDTQYF.

In this sample, this clone turned up once. The V and J genes are TRBV6-5 and TRBJ1-1; D is possibly TRBD1 (5 bases). Trimming left V 8 bases short and J 3 bases short, with 13 bases between. The CDR3 has 13 residues. The germline V gene encodes CDR1 MNHEY and CDR2 SVGAGI. The CDR3 DNA follows: TGTGCCAGCTCACCCTCGGGGGACACTGAAGCTTTCTTT. Translated, it gives CASSPSGDTEAFF.

J is TRBJ2-1 and V is TRBV5-1; D uncertain. The germline CDR1 and CDR2 sequences are SGHRS and YFSETQ. The CDR3 consists of 14 residues. Trimming removed 5 bases from V and 6 bases from J, with 15 bases in between. The CDR3 protein is CASSPGTSGNEQFF. CDR3 bases: TGCGCCAGCAGTCCTGGAACCTCAGGCAATGAGCAGTTCTTC. The entire variable domain, with the rest obtained from reference TRBV5-1 and TRBJ2-1, is as follows: KAGVTQTPRYLIKTRGQQVTLSCSPISGHRSVSWYQQTPGQGLQFLFEYFSETQRNKGNFPGRFSGRQFSNSRSEMNVSTLELGDSALYLCASSPGTSGNEQFFGPGTRLTVL.

In its sample, this clone was seen once. The genes are TRBV6-1 and TRBJ1-2; TRBD1 aligns across 7 bases. This CDR3 contains 13 residues. Losses at the gene ends were 10 bases for V and 7 bases for J; bases not matched to a gene: 12. The V gene's germline CDR1 is MNHNS and CDR2 SASEGT. CDR3 in amino acids: CATPGQSTLGYTF. CDR3 sequence (DNA): TGTGCCACTCCGGGACAGAGCACTCTTGGCTACACCTTC.

The J gene is TRBJ1-3, the V gene TRBV19, with TRBD1 as a possible D gene (6 bases). Trimming pared 6 bases from V and 0 bases from J, leaving 12 bases between. In germline, CDR1 is LNHDA, CDR2 SQIVND (reference sequence). This CDR3 spans 15 amino acids. The CDR3 DNA reads TGTGCCAGTAGCCCACAGGGTGACTCTGGAAACACCATATATTTT. Protein sequence: CASSPQGDSGNTIYF.

The gene calls are TRBV2 and TRBJ1-2, with 7 bases that match TRBD1. The CDR3 contains 13 residues. V lost 2 bases to trimming and J lost 4 bases; unmatched junction nucleotides: 1. CDR1 SNHLY and CDR2 FYNNEI come from the germline V gene. DNA for the CDR3: TGTGCCAGCAGTGAATCAGGGGGCTATGGCTACACCTTC. Encoded protein: CASSESGGYGYTF.

This sequence joins TRBV28 and TRBJ1-1, with unresolved D. Looked up from germline, CDR1 is MDHEN and CDR2 is SYDVKM. V gave up 3 bases and J gave up 4 bases, with 12 bases separating them. The CDR3 covers 14 residues. The DNA for the CDR3 is TGTGCCAGCAGTTTCTTCGGGTCCGCCACTGAAGCTTTCTTT. Amino acid sequence: CASSFFGSATEAFF.

This clone is a singleton in its sample. This chain uses TRBV6-1 with TRBJ1-4; D is undetermined. V shed 2 bases and J shed 0 bases, with 4 bases lying between them. This CDR3 has 14 amino acids. Germline values: CDR1 MNHNS, CDR2 SASEGT. CDR3 coding DNA: TGTGCCAGCAGTGAAAGCTCAACTAATGAAAAACTGTTTTTT. This translates into CASSESSTNEKLFF.

The chain couples TRBV11-2 to TRBJ2-7; D perhaps matches TRBD1 (6 bases). The V gene lost 0 bases and the J gene lost 0 bases, with 15 bases spanning the gap. Germline CDR1 reads SGHAT; CDR2 reads FQNNGV. CDR3 length equals 17 residues. The CDR3 here is CASSLDVWADSSYEQYF. The CDR3 bases are TGTGCCAGCAGCTTAGATGTTTGGGCGGACAGCTCCTACGAGCAGTACTTC. Using reference TRBV11-2 and TRBJ2-7 for the parts outside the CDR3, the full variable domain is EAGVAQSPRYKIIEKRQSVAFWCNPISGHATLYWYQQILGQGPKLLIQFQNNGVVDDSQLPKDRFSAERLKGVDSTLKIQPAKLEDSAVYLCASSLDVWADSSYEQYFGPGTRLTVT.

The chain is built from TRBV19 and TRBJ1-4; D gene unclear. V was trimmed by 9 bases and J by 6 bases, leaving 17 bases between them. The germline CDR1 and CDR2 sequences are LNHDA and SQIVND (reference sequence). The CDR3 consists of 14 residues. The CDR3 region is CASLLSGADEKLFF. CDR3 nucleotide sequence: TGTGCCAGCCTCCTATCGGGTGCGGATGAAAAACTGTTTTTT.

The chain recombines TRBV30 with TRBJ1-2; possibly TRBD1 for D (5 bases). The V and J ends lost 0 bases and 8 bases respectively, with 19 bases between them. This CDR3 comprises 15 residues. CDR1 and CDR2 from the germline V gene are GTSNPN and SVGIG (reference sequence). The CDR3, as DNA: TGTGCCTGGAGTGTAGGGGAAGTTCGATCGGGGGGCTACACCTTC. Protein: CAWSVGEVRSGGYTF.